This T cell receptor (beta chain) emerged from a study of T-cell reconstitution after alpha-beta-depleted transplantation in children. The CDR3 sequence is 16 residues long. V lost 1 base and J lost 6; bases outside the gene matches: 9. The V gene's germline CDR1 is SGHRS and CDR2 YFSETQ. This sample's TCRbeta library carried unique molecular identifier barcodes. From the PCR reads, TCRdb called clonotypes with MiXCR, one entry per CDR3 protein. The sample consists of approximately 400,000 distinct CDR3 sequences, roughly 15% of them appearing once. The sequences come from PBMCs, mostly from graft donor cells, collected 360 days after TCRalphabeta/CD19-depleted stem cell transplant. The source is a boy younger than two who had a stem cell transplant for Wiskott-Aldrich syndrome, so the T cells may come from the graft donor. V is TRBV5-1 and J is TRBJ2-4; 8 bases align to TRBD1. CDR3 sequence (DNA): TGCGCCAGCAGCTTGACCACAGGGGGGAGGCTAAACATTCAGTACTTC. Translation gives CASSLTTGGRLNIQYF.